This TCR beta chain was sequenced during a study of blood T cell repertoires in COVID-19. Study summary: There were acute and convalescent COVID-19 samples, and they came from the United States, Italy and Spain. PBMCs, B-cell-depleted T cells, or T cells were the source of the cDNA or gDNA that made up the material.

While infection was still active, Seattle patients were enrolled and then followed longitudinally. This clone was found once. Methods used by the authors: How many nucleated cells were present was estimated from reference gene primer amplification. Assay used: immunoSEQ multiplex PCR; TCRdb lists only in-frame clones, some missing. The V and J calls and the clone size are those of that table, but D and trimming were determined from the DNA. The sample lists 150,000 or so clones; roughly four fifths were seen once. The sequencing sample was made of peripheral blood. The receptor's source is a woman between 55 and 75 years old with COVID-19, enrolled during active disease.

As DNA, the CDR3 is TGTGCCAGCTCACTCGTAAGAGTTTACGGCTACACCTTC. Translation gives CASSLVRVYGYTF. The chain combines TRBV18 with TRBJ1-2, with unresolved D. The V gene lost 4 bases and the J gene lost 8 bases, with 14 bases spanning the gap. The CDR3 runs 13 residues. In germline, CDR1 is KGHSH, CDR2 LQKENI.